These 27 T cell receptor beta chains share one sample of origin, sequenced in a study of blood T cell repertoires in COVID-19. The repertoire was sequenced with immunoSEQ multiplex PCR; TCRdb's copy has only in-frame clones and lacks some. The sample shows approximately 89,000 clones, 81% of them seen only once. The sample comprised peripheral blood. The receptors shown here come from a human donor in a cohort sampled during active COVID-19.

The chain is built from TRBV11-2 and TRBJ1-1; possible D gene TRBD1, 5 bases. Deletions cut 6 bases from V and 1 base from J, with 12 bases between. Germline CDR1 is SGHAT and CDR2 is FQNNGV. CDR3 length equals 14 residues. CDR3 region: CASRGGRENTEAFF. CDR3 in DNA: TGTGCCAGCAGGGGGGGGAGGGAGAACACTGAAGCTTTCTTT.

In its sample, this clone was seen once. V is TRBV29-1 and J is TRBJ1-2, with TRBD1 matching 9 bases. CDR1 SQVTM and CDR2 ANQGSEA come from the germline V gene. This CDR3 contains 13 residues. J gave up 4 bases and V 3 bases, and 3 bases lay outside the gene matches. CDR3 amino acids: CSVDWDRVYGYTF. In DNA form, the CDR3 reads TGCAGCGTTGATTGGGACAGGGTCTATGGCTACACCTTC. The whole variable domain, filled in from reference TRBV29-1 and TRBJ1-2, reads SAVISQKPSRDICQRGTSLTIQCQVDSQVTMMFWYRQQPGQSLTLIATANQGSEATYESGFVIDKFPISRPNLTFSTLTVSNMSPEDSSIYLCSVDWDRVYGYTFGSGTRLTVV.

The chain is built from TRBV19 and TRBJ1-5; TRBD1 matches at 9 bases. The CDR3 extends over 19 amino acids. Looked up from germline, CDR1 is LNHDA and CDR2 is SQIVND (reference sequence). V trimming: 7 bases; J trimming: 2 bases; junction bases outside the gene matches: 18. Here the CDR3 DNA reads TGTGCCAGTAACCCCGGGACAGGGCGAATACCTCGGGGCAATCAGCCCCAGCATTTT. It translates to CASNPGTGRIPRGNQPQHF.

The chain links TRBV3-1 (or the pseudogene TRBV3-2) to TRBJ1-5; 8 nucleotides line up with TRBD1. Trimming cost V 7 bases and J 6 bases; bases outside gene matches: 8. This CDR3 is built from 14 residues. Germline V gives CDR1 LGHDT, CDR2 YNNKEL (reference sequence). The CDR3 loop reads CASTLGQGGQPQHF. The CDR3 coding sequence is TGTGCCAGCACCCTCGGACAGGGAGGTCAGCCCCAGCATTTT.

The chain combines TRBV9 with TRBJ2-6; D perhaps matches TRBD1 (6 bases). Germline lookup yields CDR1 SGDLS and CDR2 YYNGEE. Trimming cost V 0 bases and J 2 bases, with 6 bases left between them. The CDR3 is 15 residues long. The CDR3 spells CASSVEGAGANVLTF. CDR3 in DNA: TGTGCCAGCAGCGTAGAGGGGGCTGGGGCCAACGTCCTGACTTTC.

DNA of the CDR3: TGCGCCAGCAGGTCCAGGGGGCGCACAGATACGCAGTATTTT. Its translation: CASRSRGRTDTQYF. The chain has TRBV5-1 and TRBJ2-3; TRBD1 matches 8 bases. Unmatched junction bases numbered 3, after V lost 5 bases and J lost 1 base. CDR1 SGHRS and CDR2 YFSETQ come from the germline V gene. The CDR3 is 14 amino acids.

V usage is TRBV30 and J usage is TRBJ2-1; 12 bases agree with TRBD2. Germline CDR1 reads GTSNPN; CDR2 reads SVGIG (reference sequence). V lost 5 bases and J lost 9; bases outside the gene matches: 2. The CDR3 covers 12 residues. The CDR3 coding sequence is TGTGCCTGGCTAGCGGGGGGGAGTGAGCAGTTCTTC. It encodes CAWLAGGSEQFF.

The rearrangement joins TRBV7-2 to TRBJ1-5, with unresolved D. Germline V gives CDR1 SGHTA, CDR2 FQGNSA. The CDR3 spans 13 residues. V dropped 1 base and J dropped 5 bases, with 6 bases sitting between them. In DNA form, the CDR3 reads TGTGCCAGCAGCTTAGTTCAGGATCAGCCCCAGCATTTT. It encodes CASSLVQDQPQHF.

Concerning this clone: One end of the junction does not line up with germline, which may come from a read error. The CDR3 nucleotides are TGCGCCAGCAGTATAGACAGTACGGTCCCAGATATGCAGTATTTT. This encodes CASSIDSTVPDMQYF. This rearrangement joins TRBV5-1 to TRBJ2-3; tentative D call: TRBD1 (5 bases). Germline V gene sequence: CDR1 SGHRS, CDR2 YFSETQ. The CDR3 loop spans 15 amino acids.

Only one count was recorded for this clone. The chain recombines TRBV30 with TRBJ1-2, with 11 bases aligning to TRBD1. CDR1 is GTSNPN, CDR2 SVGIG, per germline (reference sequence). There are 13 residues in the CDR3. J lost 4 bases, V lost 4 bases, and 2 bases had no gene match. CDR3 in DNA: TGTGCCTGGACAGGACAGGGGGCCTATGGCTACACCTTC. Translation: CAWTGQGAYGYTF.

This clone was found a few times. The rearrangement joins TRBV2 to TRBJ1-6; D uncertain. V was clipped by 2 bases and J by 10 bases, with 12 bases between them. CDR1 SNHLY and CDR2 FYNNEI come from the germline V gene. This CDR3 is built from 14 residues. CDR3 region: CASSEILLRSPLHF. CDR3 in DNA: TGTGCCAGCAGTGAAATTCTCCTTCGGTCACCCCTCCACTTT.

This chain uses TRBV3-1 (or the pseudogene TRBV3-2) with TRBJ2-2; no reliable D call. V gave up 6 bases and J gave up 0 bases, with 5 bases separating them. Germline V lookup: CDR1 LGHDT, CDR2 YNNKEL (reference sequence). There are 13 residues in the CDR3. The CDR3 loop reads CASRPANTGELFF. The DNA of the CDR3 is TGTGCCAGCAGACCAGCGAACACCGGGGAGCTGTTTTTT.

This chain connects TRBV6-5 to TRBJ1-5; TRBD1 matches 8 bases. V lost 8 bases and J lost 7; bases outside the gene matches: 7. Germline V gene lookup returns CDR1 MNHEY and CDR2 SVGAGI. This CDR3 region has 13 residues. The CDR3 is CASGRDRPQPQHF. The CDR3 DNA is TGTGCCAGCGGCCGGGACAGGCCCCAGCCCCAGCATTTT.

The V gene is TRBV3-1 (or the pseudogene TRBV3-2), the J gene TRBJ1-1; D not resolved. The CDR3 runs 14 residues. Trimming removed 3 bases at V and 1 base at J, with 9 bases between. Germline values: CDR1 LGHDT, CDR2 YNNKEL (reference sequence). CDR3 coding DNA: TGTGCCAGCAGCCATCCCCTCCCGAACACTGAAGCTTTCTTT. As protein: CASSHPLPNTEAFF.

The chain uses TRBV4-3 and TRBJ1-3; D not certain. The CDR3 spans 14 residues. Germline CDR1 LGHNA, CDR2 YSLEER. V lost 1 base and J lost 8, with 12 bases in between. CDR3 region: CASSQAREGHTIYF. CDR3 DNA: TGCGCCAGCAGCCAAGCCCGGGAAGGACACACCATATATTTT.

The chain uses TRBV5-1 and TRBJ1-5, with D possibly matching TRBD1 (5 bases). CDR1 is SGHRS and CDR2 is YFSETQ in the germline V gene. Trimming took off 0 bases at V and 7 bases at J, with 11 bases between the two ends. The CDR3 totals 14 residues. The CDR3 spells CASSLVGDGQPQHF. The CDR3 nucleotides read TGCGCCAGCAGCTTGGTAGGGGATGGGCAGCCCCAGCATTTT.

The V and J genes are TRBV2 and TRBJ2-7, with a possible D match to TRBD1 (6 bases). The germline V and J ends were trimmed by 6 bases and 5 bases, with 17 bases remaining between them. The CDR3 covers 14 residues. Looked up from germline, CDR1 is SNHLY and CDR2 is FYNNEI. The CDR3 sequence is CASRLAQGWDEQYF. In DNA form, the CDR3 reads TGTGCCAGCAGACTTGCACAGGGTTGGGACGAGCAGTACTTC.

The rearrangement joins TRBV2 to TRBJ2-5; weak D call: TRBD1 (6 bases). This CDR3 spans 13 amino acids. Trimming took 4 bases from V and 4 from J, leaving 10 bases between them. Germline lookup yields CDR1 SNHLY and CDR2 FYNNEI. CDR3 residues: CASSGQVRETQYF. CDR3 sequence (DNA): TGTGCCAGCAGTGGACAGGTCCGAGAGACCCAGTACTTC.

The sample holds many counts of this clone. The rearrangement uses TRBV7-9 and TRBJ1-1; TRBD1 matches at 7 bases. V lost 8 bases, J lost 4 bases, and 7 bases stayed unmatched. The CDR3 is 13 amino acids. CDR1 is SEHNR, CDR2 FQNEAQ, per germline (reference sequence). CDR3 in amino acids: CASDTAGGTEAFF. In DNA form, the CDR3 reads TGTGCCAGCGATACGGCAGGGGGCACTGAAGCTTTCTTT.

This clone has only a few counts. The CDR3 protein is CASSRQPNSPLHF. The CDR3 nucleotides read TGTGCCAGCAGTCGACAGCCTAATTCACCCCTCCACTTT. The J gene is TRBJ1-6, the V gene TRBV2, with D perhaps TRBD1 (5 bases). V gave up 5 bases and J gave up 6 bases, with 8 bases separating them. Germline V lookup: CDR1 SNHLY, CDR2 FYNNEI. The CDR3 has 13 amino acids.

The chain uses TRBV2 and TRBJ1-5, with D possibly TRBD1 on 5 matching bases. CDR3 length: 15 amino acids. Germline V gene sequence: CDR1 SNHLY, CDR2 FYNNEI. Deletions cut 10 bases from V and 6 bases from J, with 22 bases between. The CDR3 DNA reads as TGTGCCACCCAAACCGCCTCAGGGTACGGTCAGCCCCAGCATTTT. This translates into CATQTASGYGQPQHF. The full variable domain, its missing parts supplied by reference TRBV2 and TRBJ1-5, is EPEVTQTPSHQVTQMGQEVILRCVPISNHLYFYWYRQILGQKVEFLVSFYNNEISEKSEIFDDQFSVERPDGSNFTLKIRSTKLEDSAMYFCATQTASGYGQPQHFGDGTRLSIL.

The table lists this clone with a count of one. The chain carries TRBV9 and TRBJ2-2; TRBD1 matches at 7 bases. CDR1 is SGDLS and CDR2 is YYNGEE in the germline V gene. V lost 1 base and J lost 0; bases outside the gene matches: 6. The CDR3 contains 17 residues. The chain's CDR3 is CASSVRSQGANTGELFF. For the CDR3, the DNA is TGTGCCAGCAGCGTAAGGTCCCAGGGGGCGAACACCGGGGAGCTGTTTTTT.

CDR3 loop: CASSLGTTFAYNEQFF. The CDR3 DNA reads TGTGCCAGCAGCTTAGGGACAACGTTCGCCTACAATGAGCAGTTCTTC. This sequence joins TRBV11-2 and TRBJ2-1, with TRBD1 as a possible D gene (5 bases). Germline V gene lookup returns CDR1 SGHAT and CDR2 FQNNGV. V lost 1 base and J lost 2, with 12 bases in between. The CDR3 is 16 residues long.

This clone was picked up a small number of times. J is TRBJ2-7 and V is TRBV7-2, with TRBD1 as a possible D gene (5 bases). V lost 1 base to trimming and J lost 7 bases, with 17 bases between them. Germline loops: CDR1 SGHTA, CDR2 FQGNSA. This CDR3 is 15 amino acids long. CDR3 region: CASSLGSGPLMEQYF. For the CDR3, the DNA is TGTGCCAGCAGCTTAGGGTCAGGGCCCCTTATGGAGCAGTACTTC.

The chain carries TRBV28 and TRBJ1-1; no firm D call. Trimming took 11 bases from V and 5 from J, leaving 15 bases between them. CDR1 MDHEN and CDR2 SYDVKM come from the germline V gene. This CDR3 has 12 amino acids. CDR3 loop: CAGGSRATEAFF. In DNA, the CDR3 is TGTGCCGGAGGGAGTAGGGCAACTGAAGCTTTCTTT.

CDR3 loop: CASSETPLASSYNEQFF. CDR3 bases: TGTGCCAGCAGCGAAACCCCTCTAGCGAGCTCCTACAATGAGCAGTTCTTC. The chain joins TRBV2 to TRBJ2-1; tentatively, D is TRBD2 (6 bases). V shed 6 bases and J shed 0 bases, with 18 bases lying between them. In germline, CDR1 is SNHLY, CDR2 FYNNEI. The CDR3 is 17 amino acids.

This chain links TRBV5-1 with TRBJ2-3; TRBD1 agrees at 11 bases. The CDR3 is made up of 14 amino acids. Germline V gene sequence: CDR1 SGHRS, CDR2 YFSETQ. The V segment lost 4 bases and the J segment 6 bases; nucleotides outside the gene matches: 4. For the CDR3, the DNA is TGCGCCAGCAGCCCCGGACAGGGGGCTGATACGCAGTATTTT. Its protein is CASSPGQGADTQYF.